These 28 T cell receptor beta chains were sequenced from one sample in a study of T cell responses to AZD1222 COVID-19 vaccine. Data came from immunoSEQ multiplex PCR; TCRdb stores just in-frame clones and leaves some out. The sample includes some 170,000 clones, about 87% seen only once; the top ten take 4% to 4.5%. Sequenced here: peripheral blood, sampled 28 days after the second dose of the MenACWY control vaccine. These receptors all stem from an adult who received the MenACWY meningococcal vaccine as a control.

This sequence joins TRBV19 and TRBJ1-2; 11 bases agree with TRBD1. The CDR3 totals 14 residues. Unmatched junction bases numbered 4, after V lost 5 bases and J lost 5 bases. Germline V CDR1 and CDR2: LNHDA, SQIVND (reference sequence). CDR3 DNA sequence: TGTGCCAGTAGTCGGACAGGGGGCGCTTATGGCTACACCTTC. Translation gives CASSRTGGAYGYTF.

This chain joins TRBV21-1 and TRBJ2-7; TRBD2, as called in the table, went unchecked against the DNA. TRBV21-1 is listed as a pseudogene. The CDR3 has 17 amino acids. The CDR3 protein is CASSKGSPPSAIYEQYF. The DNA for the CDR3 is TGTGCCAGCAGCAAAGGATCCCCTCCCTCAGCGATCTACGAGCAGTACTTC.

The chain combines TRBV20-1 with TRBJ1-1; D ambiguous. With 0 bases removed from V and 11 bases from J, the gap between germline ends came to 10 bases. Germline CDR1 reads DFQATT; CDR2 reads SNEGSKA (reference sequence). There are 11 residues in the CDR3. The CDR3 DNA reads as TGCAGTGCTAGAGATCCCCCTCGGGCTTTCTTT. It translates to CSARDPPRAFF.

The V call is TRBV29-1, the J call TRBJ1-4; the D is unclear. V lost 4 bases to trimming and J lost 6 bases, with 9 bases between them. This CDR3 contains 12 residues. Germline-derived CDR1 and CDR2 are SQVTM and ANQGSEA. The CDR3 DNA follows: TGCAGCGTTGCGCTTTGGGATGAAAAACTGTTTTTT. Protein sequence: CSVALWDEKLFF.

The rearrangement links TRBV24-1 to TRBJ2-1; no firm D call. The V end lost 5 bases, the J end lost 15 bases, and 16 bases lay between the germline ends. The CDR3 extends over 12 amino acids. CDR1 KGHDR and CDR2 SFDVKD come from the germline V gene. As DNA, the CDR3 is TGTGCCACCAGTGGCGACTCCTTCCGGGCGTTCTTC. Amino acid sequence: CATSGDSFRAFF.

The rearrangement joins TRBV7-8 to TRBJ1-5, with D perhaps TRBD1 (5 bases). The V end was cut by 1 base, the J end by 9 bases, with 13 bases between. The CDR3 extends over 14 amino acids. Germline-derived CDR1 and CDR2 are SGHVS and FQNEAQ. The CDR3 DNA sequence: TGTGCCAGCAGCTTAGGAATAAATGGGGGGCCCCAGCATTTT. It specifies CASSLGINGGPQHF.

This CDR3 reads CASSLDREGSPLHF. CDR3 nucleotide sequence: TGTGCCAGCAGCTTGGACAGGGAAGGGTCACCCCTCCACTTT. The V gene is TRBV3-1 (or the pseudogene TRBV3-2), the J gene TRBJ1-6, with 8 bases that match TRBD1. CDR1 is LGHDT, CDR2 YNNKEL, per germline (reference sequence). Unmatched junction bases numbered 7, after V lost 5 bases and J lost 10 bases. The CDR3 is 14 residues long.

J is TRBJ2-3 and V is TRBV27; unclear D gene. This CDR3 contains 15 residues. Per germline, CDR1 MNHEY and CDR2 SMNVEV (reference sequence). The V and J ends lost 2 bases and 2 bases respectively, with 11 bases between them. The CDR3 is CASSLARGYTDTQYF. DNA of the CDR3: TGTGCCAGCAGTTTAGCCCGAGGATACACAGATACGCAGTATTTT.

The rearrangement links TRBV30 to TRBJ2-7, with 8 bases that match TRBD1. Germline V gene data show CDR1 as GTSNPN and CDR2 as SVGIG (reference sequence). The CDR3 is made up of 14 amino acids. V was clipped by 2 bases and J by 3 bases; unmatched bases: 6. The CDR3 DNA sequence: TGTGCCTGGAGTACGCCGGGACAGGTCTACGAGCAGTACTTC. This encodes CAWSTPGQVYEQYF.

This chain uses TRBV2 with TRBJ2-2; D not certain. The length of the CDR3 is 11 residues. V gave up 6 bases and J gave up 4 bases, with 3 bases separating them. Germline V gene lookup returns CDR1 SNHLY and CDR2 FYNNEI. In nucleotides, the CDR3 is TGTGCCAGCAGATTCACCGGGGAGCTGTTTTTT. Its protein is CASRFTGELFF. Full variable domain (rest looked up from reference TRBV2 and TRBJ2-2): EPEVTQTPSHQVTQMGQEVILRCVPISNHLYFYWYRQILGQKVEFLVSFYNNEISEKSEIFDDQFSVERPDGSNFTLKIRSTKLEDSAMYFCASRFTGELFFGEGSRLTVL.

V and J are TRBV6-5 and TRBJ2-2; the D gene is possibly TRBD1 (5 bases). CDR1 and CDR2 (germline): MNHEY, SVGAGI. Between the trimmed V and J ends, which lost 0 bases and 5 bases, there was a span of 10 bases. CDR3 length: 15 residues. Written as DNA, the CDR3 is TGTGCCAGCAGTTACTCAGGGGCCGGTACCGGGGAGCTGTTTTTT. Its translation is CASSYSGAGTGELFF.

The rearrangement uses TRBV2 and TRBJ1-1; D ambiguous. The CDR3 length is 15 residues. Per germline, CDR1 SNHLY and CDR2 FYNNEI. The V end was cut by 6 bases, the J end by 4 bases, with 18 bases between. CDR3 in DNA: TGTGCCAGCAGCGACCGTGGCGGCGTGGGCACTGAAGCTTTCTTT. Translating it yields CASSDRGGVGTEAFF.

The genes are TRBV6-5 and TRBJ2-3; weak D call: TRBD1 (5 bases). The V end lost 7 bases, the J end lost 6 bases, and 8 bases lay between the germline ends. CDR1 is MNHEY and CDR2 is SVGAGI in the germline V gene. The length of the CDR3 is 11 residues. This CDR3 reads CASTRADTQYF. The CDR3 coding sequence is TGTGCCAGCACCAGGGCGGATACGCAGTATTTT.

The chain uses TRBV11-3 and TRBJ2-1, with D possibly TRBD1 on 5 matching bases. The germline V gene encodes CDR1 SGHNT and CDR2 YENEEA. CDR3 length: 20 residues. Trimming removed 0 bases at V and 0 bases at J, with 21 bases between. CDR3 sequence reads: CASSLEFFRIDRSSYNEQFF. CDR3 sequence (DNA): TGTGCCAGCAGCTTAGAATTTTTTAGAATTGACAGAAGCTCCTACAATGAGCAGTTCTTC.

The CDR3 region is CASSETGNDEKLFF. The CDR3 DNA sequence: TGCGCCAGCAGCGAGACAGGGAACGATGAAAAACTGTTTTTT. V and J are TRBV5-1 and TRBJ1-4, with 7 bases aligning to TRBD1. J lost 6 bases, V lost 4 bases, and 6 bases had no gene match. The CDR3 is 14 amino acids. Germline V gene lookup returns CDR1 SGHRS and CDR2 YFSETQ.

The genes are TRBV15 and TRBJ1-1; the D gene is possibly TRBD1 (5 bases). V was cut by 2 bases and J by 5 bases, with 15 bases left in between. Germline V gene data show CDR1 as LNHNV and CDR2 as YYDKDF (reference sequence). The CDR3 consists of 15 residues. The DNA of the CDR3 is TGTGCCACCAGCAGAAACGGATTCTGGGGGACTGAAGCTTTCTTT. It codes for CATSRNGFWGTEAFF.

The chain employs TRBV30 and TRBJ2-7, with 7 bases fitting TRBD2. CDR3 length equals 13 residues. V lost 5 bases to trimming and J lost 3 bases; unmatched junction nucleotides: 7. CDR1 and CDR2 from the germline V gene are GTSNPN and SVGIG (reference sequence). CDR3 DNA sequence: TGTGCCTGGGGGAGGGCGGAACTCTACGAGCAGTACTTC. Its protein is CAWGRAELYEQYF. Using reference TRBV30 and TRBJ2-7 for the parts outside the CDR3, the full variable domain is SQTIHQWPATLVQPVGSPLSLECTVEGTSNPNLYWYRQAAGRGLQLLFYSVGIGQISSEVPQNLSASRPQDRQFILSSKKLLLSDSGFYLCAWGRAELYEQYFGPGTRLTVT.

This rearrangement joins TRBV2 to TRBJ1-6, with 9 bases aligning to TRBD1. The CDR3 runs to 13 residues. CDR1 SNHLY and CDR2 FYNNEI come from the germline V gene. J gave up 9 bases and V 6 bases, and 3 bases lay outside the gene matches. CDR3 coding DNA: TGTGCCAGCAGACAGGGGGCAAGTTCACCCCTCCACTTT. It translates to CASRQGASSPLHF.

The chain links TRBV4-3 to TRBJ2-3; D not certain. The V end lost 1 base, the J end lost 5 bases, and 7 bases lay between the germline ends. Germline loops: CDR1 LGHNA, CDR2 YSLEER. The CDR3 contains 13 residues. For the CDR3, the DNA is TGCGCCAGCAGCCAAGCTAGTGGAGATACGCAGTATTTT. Encoded protein: CASSQASGDTQYF.

The chain carries TRBV9 and TRBJ2-3; no definite D call. Germline V CDR1 and CDR2: SGDLS, YYNGEE. This CDR3 comprises 13 residues. The V end was cut by 3 bases, the J end by 3 bases, with 8 bases between. This chain's CDR3 is CASSDAKTDTQYF. DNA for the CDR3: TGTGCCAGCAGCGATGCTAAAACAGATACGCAGTATTTT.

For the CDR3, the DNA is TGTGCCTGGAGCAACAGTGGGGGTGCTGAAGCTTTCTTT. Amino acid sequence: CAWSNSGGAEAFF. The chain uses TRBV30 and TRBJ1-1; D is perhaps TRBD1 (5 bases). This CDR3 has 13 amino acids. V was pared by 3 bases and J by 6 bases, with 14 bases between. Per germline, CDR1 GTSNPN and CDR2 SVGIG (reference sequence).

The V gene is TRBV6-2 or TRBV6-3, the J gene TRBJ1-1; no clear D. V was shortened by 4 bases and J by 0 bases, with 6 bases between the two germline ends. The length of the CDR3 is 13 residues. The germline CDR1 and CDR2 sequences are MNHEY and SVGEGT. CDR3 sequence reads: CASSLQVNTEAFF. The CDR3 DNA is TGTGCCAGCAGTTTGCAGGTGAACACTGAAGCTTTCTTT.

In regard to this clone: The germline gene is not matched at one end of the junction; a read error may be the cause. The chain is built from TRBV28 and TRBJ1-3; the D gene is possibly TRBD1 (6 bases). CDR1 and CDR2 from the germline V gene are MDHEN and SYDVKM. The CDR3 length is 17 residues. For the CDR3, the DNA is TGTACCAGCAGTTCGTGGGGGGCAGGAAGCTCTGGAAACACCATATATTTT. It encodes CTSSSWGAGSSGNTIYF.

The V call is TRBV5-1, the J call TRBJ1-1; weak D call: TRBD1 (5 bases). Germline CDR1 is SGHRS and CDR2 is YFSETQ. V shed 4 bases and J shed 0 bases, with 7 bases lying between them. The CDR3 sequence is 13 residues long. For the CDR3, the DNA is TGCGCCAGCAGCAACAGGTTGAACACTGAAGCTTTCTTT. This encodes CASSNRLNTEAFF. Full variable domain (missing parts from reference TRBV5-1 and TRBJ1-1): KAGVTQTPRYLIKTRGQQVTLSCSPISGHRSVSWYQQTPGQGLQFLFEYFSETQRNKGNFPGRFSGRQFSNSRSEMNVSTLELGDSALYLCASSNRLNTEAFFGQGTRLTVV.

This chain links TRBV4-3 with TRBJ1-2; 8 bases map to TRBD1. Trimming at V came to 0 bases and at J to 6 bases, leaving 9 bases not matched to a gene. Germline V gene lookup returns CDR1 LGHNA and CDR2 YSLEER. CDR3 size: 16 residues. The CDR3 sequence is CASSQEWPGQVNGYTF. In DNA form, the CDR3 reads TGCGCCAGCAGCCAAGAATGGCCGGGACAGGTCAATGGCTACACCTTC.

This CDR3 is CASSLEGTGNTIYF. CDR3 nucleotides: TGCGCCAGCAGCTTAGAGGGAACTGGAAACACCATATATTTT. This chain links TRBV5-1 with TRBJ1-3, with D unclear. V was shortened by 2 bases and J by 2 bases, with 8 bases between the two germline ends. This CDR3 is 14 amino acids long. Germline CDR1 SGHRS, CDR2 YFSETQ.

V is TRBV7-9 and J is TRBJ1-4; TRBD1 aligns across 7 bases. The CDR3 covers 14 residues. The V gene's germline CDR1 is SEHNR and CDR2 FQNEAQ (reference sequence). The V and J ends lost 2 bases and 5 bases, in that order; junction bases with no gene match: 2. This CDR3 reads CASSLTQGNEKLFF. DNA of the CDR3: TGTGCCAGCAGCTTAACACAGGGGAATGAAAAACTGTTTTTT.

CDR3 nucleotides: TGTGCCAACTCTCCGGGACAGGGCTACGAGCAGTACTTC. It translates to CANSPGQGYEQYF. The chain combines TRBV28 with TRBJ2-7; 9 bases agree with TRBD1. Germline V lookup: CDR1 MDHEN, CDR2 SYDVKM. V gave up 10 bases and J gave up 3 bases; unmatched junction bases: 7. The CDR3 extends over 13 amino acids.